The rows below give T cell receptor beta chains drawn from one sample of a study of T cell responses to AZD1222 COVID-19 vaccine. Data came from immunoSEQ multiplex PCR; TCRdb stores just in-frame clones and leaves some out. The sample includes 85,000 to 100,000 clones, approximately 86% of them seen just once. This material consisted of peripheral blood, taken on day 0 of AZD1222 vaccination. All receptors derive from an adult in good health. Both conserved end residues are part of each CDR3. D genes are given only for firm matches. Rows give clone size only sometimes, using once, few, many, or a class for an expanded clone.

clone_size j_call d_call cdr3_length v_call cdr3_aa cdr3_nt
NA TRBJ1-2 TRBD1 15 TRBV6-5 CASSQNRGVNYGYTF TGTGCCAGCAGCCAGAACAGGGGAGTTAACTATGGCTACACCTTC
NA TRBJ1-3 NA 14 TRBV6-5 CASRAAFSGNTIYF TGTGCCAGCAGGGCTGCCTTCTCTGGAAACACCATATATTTT
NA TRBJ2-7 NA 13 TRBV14 CASSQYTSYEQYF TGTGCCAGCAGCCAGTACACCTCCTACGAGCAGTACTTC
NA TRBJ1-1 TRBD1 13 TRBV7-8 CAKTGSRSTEAFF TGTGCCAAGACAGGGTCCCGTTCCACTGAAGCTTTCTTT
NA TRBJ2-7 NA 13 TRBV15 CATSRGRPYEQYF TGTGCCACCAGCAGAGGGCGGCCCTACGAGCAGTACTTC
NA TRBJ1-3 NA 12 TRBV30 CAWMSSGNTIYF TGTGCCTGGATGTCATCTGGAAACACCATATATTTT
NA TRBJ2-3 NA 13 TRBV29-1 CSLSDFRTDTQYF TGCAGCCTTTCTGACTTCCGCACAGATACGCAGTATTTT
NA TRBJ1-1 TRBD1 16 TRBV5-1 CASSFWTGTGNTEAFF TGCGCCAGCAGCTTCTGGACAGGGACGGGGAACACTGAAGCTTTCTTT
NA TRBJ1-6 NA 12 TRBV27 CASSFREGPLHF TGTGCCAGCAGTTTCCGCGAGGGCCCCCTCCACTTT
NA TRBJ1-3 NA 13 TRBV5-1 CASKPDSGNTIYF TGCGCCAGCAAACCGGACTCTGGAAACACCATATATTTT
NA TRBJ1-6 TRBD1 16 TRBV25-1 CASSEYETGLYSPLHF TGTGCCAGCAGTGAATACGAGACAGGGTTGTATTCACCCCTCCACTTT
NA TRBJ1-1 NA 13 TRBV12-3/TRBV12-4 CASTSQLNTEAFF TGTGCCAGCACCTCACAACTTAACACTGAAGCTTTCTTT
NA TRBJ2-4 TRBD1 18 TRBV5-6 CASSSRTGRLIAKNIQYF TGTGCCAGCAGCTCCCGGACAGGGCGACTGATAGCCAAAAACATTCAGTACTTC
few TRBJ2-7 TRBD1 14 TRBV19 CASSASGGAYEQYF TGTGCCAGTAGTGCATCAGGGGGCGCCTACGAGCAGTACTTC
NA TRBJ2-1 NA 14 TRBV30 CAWSLMGGYNEQFF TGTGCCTGGAGTTTGATGGGCGGGTACAATGAGCAGTTCTTC
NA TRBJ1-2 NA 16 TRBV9 CASSVAFGQGIFGYTF TGTGCCAGCAGCGTCGCGTTCGGCCAGGGCATCTTTGGCTACACCTTC
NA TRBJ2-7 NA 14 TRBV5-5 CASSLAAGTYEQYF TGTGCCAGCAGCTTGGCGGCGGGGACCTACGAGCAGTACTTC
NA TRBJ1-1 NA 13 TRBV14 CASSQDNGIQAFF TGTGCCAGCAGCCAAGATAATGGCATCCAGGCTTTCTTT
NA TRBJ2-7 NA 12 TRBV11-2 CASSPTRNEQYF TGTGCCAGCAGCCCAACACGGAACGAGCAGTACTTC
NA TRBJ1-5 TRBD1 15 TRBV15 CATSWDRFSNQPQHF TGTGCCACCAGTTGGGACAGATTTAGCAATCAGCCCCAGCATTTT
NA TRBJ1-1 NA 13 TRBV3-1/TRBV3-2 CASSQVEGMEAFF TGTGCCAGCAGCCAAGTGGAAGGAATGGAAGCTTTCTTT
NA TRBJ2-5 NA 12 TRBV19 CASSINRETQYF TGTGCCAGTAGTATAAATCGGGAGACCCAGTACTTC
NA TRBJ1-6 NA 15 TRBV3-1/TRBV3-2 CASSHRTRYNSPLHF TGTGCCAGCAGCCACCGGACGAGGTATAATTCACCCCTCCACTTT
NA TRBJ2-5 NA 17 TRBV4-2 CASSQDKSLTLQETQYF TGTGCCAGCAGCCAAGATAAATCGCTCACTTTACAAGAGACCCAGTACTTC
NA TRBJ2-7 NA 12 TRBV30 CAWRQETYEQYF TGTGCCTGGAGACAGGAGACCTACGAGCAGTACTTC
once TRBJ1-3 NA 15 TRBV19 CASSVLGGSGNTIYF TGTGCCAGTAGTGTCTTGGGTGGCTCTGGAAACACCATATATTTT
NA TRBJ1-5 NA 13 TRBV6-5 CASRRQESQPQHF TGTGCCAGCAGGCGACAGGAGAGTCAGCCCCAGCATTTT
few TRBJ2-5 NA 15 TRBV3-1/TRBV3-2 CASSQQLSGGETQYF TGTGCCAGCAGCCAGCAACTTAGCGGCGGGGAGACCCAGTACTTC
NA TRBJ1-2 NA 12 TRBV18 CASSPGPYGYTF TGTGCCAGCTCACCGGGACCTTATGGCTACACCTTC
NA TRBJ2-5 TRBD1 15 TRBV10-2 CASSAGTGVVETQYF TGCGCCAGCAGTGCCGGGACAGGGGTGGTGGAGACCCAGTACTTC
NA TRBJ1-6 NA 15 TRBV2 CASRDGGVTNSPLHF TGTGCCAGCAGGGATGGGGGGGTCACTAATTCACCCCTCCACTTT
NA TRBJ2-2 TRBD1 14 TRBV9 CASSVDTGAEELFF TGTGCCAGCAGCGTAGATACAGGGGCCGAGGAGCTGTTTTTT
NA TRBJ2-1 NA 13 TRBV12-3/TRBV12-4 CASSLGLVNEQFF TGTGCCAGCAGTTTAGGGCTAGTGAATGAGCAGTTCTTC